The source of this T cell receptor (beta chain) is a study of sequential checkpoint blockade in melanoma (dated 2019 in TCRdb). Broadly, across the study: In a 1:1 randomization, patients received either first-line nivolumab then ipilimumab (arm A) or ipilimumab then nivolumab (arm B). Maintenance nivolumab came after each of the two trial sequences. Paper-wide results and their limitations: The model for predicting response that combines TCR metrics with mutation burden needs to be validated in larger, independent patient cohorts.

Explained via the paper, the treatment or condition label denotes: randomized to nivolumab then ipilimumab (arm A) or the reverse (arm B). No trial patient had received prior DNA-damaging chemotherapy. Thawed PBMCs were sorted on a FACS Aria II flow cytometer to isolate live CD3+CD8+ cells negative for CD19 and CD56. The samples were obtained from melanoma patients enrolled in CheckMate 064, an open-label, randomized phase II trial testing sequential checkpoint blockade. Peripheral blood mononuclear cells were obtained through leukapheresis, purified using Ficoll-Paque, and frozen in human serum containing roughly 10% DMSO. Right after sorting, the blood CD3+CD8+ cells were verified to be >95% pure, and DNA extraction followed. TCRbeta CDR3 regions were immunosequenced from genomic DNA with the immunoSEQ Assay. Before high-throughput sequencing, genomic DNA was amplified using bias-controlled multiplex PCR. The published analysis was carried out like this. To quantify the absolute abundance of each unique TCRbeta CDR3 region, the sequences were collapsed and filtered. Clonality, defined as 1 minus Pielou's evenness, was calculated using only productive rearrangements. A previously published method was used to identify clones whose frequencies were significantly greater in on-treatment samples than in baseline samples. The table comes from immuneACCESS by way of TCRdb, which keeps in-frame sequences with V and J called. Part of the clones is missing from these tables; in studies checked, under half for an unresolved V gene and the rest for unknown reasons. V and J calls and clone size are those listed in that table; D and trimming were worked out from the DNA. This sample lists approximately 13,000 clones; more than 70% were detected once. Approximately 55% of the sample is held by the ten biggest clonotypes.

Spanning cysteine to phenylalanine, the CDR3 consists of 14 amino acids. Left in the record is the CDR3 DNA by itself, 42 bases read in frame from the first base. Trimming leaves V shorter by 4 bases and J shorter by 3 bases, with the junction holding 4 bases beyond the gene matches. Via the germline V gene, CDR1 is MNHEY and CDR2 SVGAGI. On this clone: Its antigen is currently not known. No base qualities exist here, and no much larger clone lies one base off it.

The TCR sequence derives from a human patient with melanoma. Some clones in this sample may be carry-over from other donors' samples. The starting material was CD8+ T cells sorted from blood (inferred from file names), obtained from a patient given nivolumab and ipilimumab in sequence. This receptor chain uses TRBV6-5 and TRBJ2-7, with TRBD1 matching 9 junction bases. The encoded CDR3 is CASSLTGGNYEQYF. The nucleotide sequence reads as follows: TGTGCCAGCAGTTTAACAGGGGGCAACTACGAGCAGTACTTC.